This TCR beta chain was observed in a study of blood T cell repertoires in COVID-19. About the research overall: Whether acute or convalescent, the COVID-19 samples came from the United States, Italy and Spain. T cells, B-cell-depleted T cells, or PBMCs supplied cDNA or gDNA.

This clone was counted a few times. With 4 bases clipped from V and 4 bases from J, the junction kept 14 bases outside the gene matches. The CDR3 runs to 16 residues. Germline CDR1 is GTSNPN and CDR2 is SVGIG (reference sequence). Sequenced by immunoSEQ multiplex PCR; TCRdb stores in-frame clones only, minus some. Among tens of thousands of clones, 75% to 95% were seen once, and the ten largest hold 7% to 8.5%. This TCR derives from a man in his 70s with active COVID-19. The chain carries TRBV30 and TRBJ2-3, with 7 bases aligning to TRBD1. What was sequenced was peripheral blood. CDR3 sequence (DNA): TGTGCCTGGAAGACGTTTCGGACAGGCCGACCAGATACGCAGTATTTT. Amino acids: CAWKTFRTGRPDTQYF.